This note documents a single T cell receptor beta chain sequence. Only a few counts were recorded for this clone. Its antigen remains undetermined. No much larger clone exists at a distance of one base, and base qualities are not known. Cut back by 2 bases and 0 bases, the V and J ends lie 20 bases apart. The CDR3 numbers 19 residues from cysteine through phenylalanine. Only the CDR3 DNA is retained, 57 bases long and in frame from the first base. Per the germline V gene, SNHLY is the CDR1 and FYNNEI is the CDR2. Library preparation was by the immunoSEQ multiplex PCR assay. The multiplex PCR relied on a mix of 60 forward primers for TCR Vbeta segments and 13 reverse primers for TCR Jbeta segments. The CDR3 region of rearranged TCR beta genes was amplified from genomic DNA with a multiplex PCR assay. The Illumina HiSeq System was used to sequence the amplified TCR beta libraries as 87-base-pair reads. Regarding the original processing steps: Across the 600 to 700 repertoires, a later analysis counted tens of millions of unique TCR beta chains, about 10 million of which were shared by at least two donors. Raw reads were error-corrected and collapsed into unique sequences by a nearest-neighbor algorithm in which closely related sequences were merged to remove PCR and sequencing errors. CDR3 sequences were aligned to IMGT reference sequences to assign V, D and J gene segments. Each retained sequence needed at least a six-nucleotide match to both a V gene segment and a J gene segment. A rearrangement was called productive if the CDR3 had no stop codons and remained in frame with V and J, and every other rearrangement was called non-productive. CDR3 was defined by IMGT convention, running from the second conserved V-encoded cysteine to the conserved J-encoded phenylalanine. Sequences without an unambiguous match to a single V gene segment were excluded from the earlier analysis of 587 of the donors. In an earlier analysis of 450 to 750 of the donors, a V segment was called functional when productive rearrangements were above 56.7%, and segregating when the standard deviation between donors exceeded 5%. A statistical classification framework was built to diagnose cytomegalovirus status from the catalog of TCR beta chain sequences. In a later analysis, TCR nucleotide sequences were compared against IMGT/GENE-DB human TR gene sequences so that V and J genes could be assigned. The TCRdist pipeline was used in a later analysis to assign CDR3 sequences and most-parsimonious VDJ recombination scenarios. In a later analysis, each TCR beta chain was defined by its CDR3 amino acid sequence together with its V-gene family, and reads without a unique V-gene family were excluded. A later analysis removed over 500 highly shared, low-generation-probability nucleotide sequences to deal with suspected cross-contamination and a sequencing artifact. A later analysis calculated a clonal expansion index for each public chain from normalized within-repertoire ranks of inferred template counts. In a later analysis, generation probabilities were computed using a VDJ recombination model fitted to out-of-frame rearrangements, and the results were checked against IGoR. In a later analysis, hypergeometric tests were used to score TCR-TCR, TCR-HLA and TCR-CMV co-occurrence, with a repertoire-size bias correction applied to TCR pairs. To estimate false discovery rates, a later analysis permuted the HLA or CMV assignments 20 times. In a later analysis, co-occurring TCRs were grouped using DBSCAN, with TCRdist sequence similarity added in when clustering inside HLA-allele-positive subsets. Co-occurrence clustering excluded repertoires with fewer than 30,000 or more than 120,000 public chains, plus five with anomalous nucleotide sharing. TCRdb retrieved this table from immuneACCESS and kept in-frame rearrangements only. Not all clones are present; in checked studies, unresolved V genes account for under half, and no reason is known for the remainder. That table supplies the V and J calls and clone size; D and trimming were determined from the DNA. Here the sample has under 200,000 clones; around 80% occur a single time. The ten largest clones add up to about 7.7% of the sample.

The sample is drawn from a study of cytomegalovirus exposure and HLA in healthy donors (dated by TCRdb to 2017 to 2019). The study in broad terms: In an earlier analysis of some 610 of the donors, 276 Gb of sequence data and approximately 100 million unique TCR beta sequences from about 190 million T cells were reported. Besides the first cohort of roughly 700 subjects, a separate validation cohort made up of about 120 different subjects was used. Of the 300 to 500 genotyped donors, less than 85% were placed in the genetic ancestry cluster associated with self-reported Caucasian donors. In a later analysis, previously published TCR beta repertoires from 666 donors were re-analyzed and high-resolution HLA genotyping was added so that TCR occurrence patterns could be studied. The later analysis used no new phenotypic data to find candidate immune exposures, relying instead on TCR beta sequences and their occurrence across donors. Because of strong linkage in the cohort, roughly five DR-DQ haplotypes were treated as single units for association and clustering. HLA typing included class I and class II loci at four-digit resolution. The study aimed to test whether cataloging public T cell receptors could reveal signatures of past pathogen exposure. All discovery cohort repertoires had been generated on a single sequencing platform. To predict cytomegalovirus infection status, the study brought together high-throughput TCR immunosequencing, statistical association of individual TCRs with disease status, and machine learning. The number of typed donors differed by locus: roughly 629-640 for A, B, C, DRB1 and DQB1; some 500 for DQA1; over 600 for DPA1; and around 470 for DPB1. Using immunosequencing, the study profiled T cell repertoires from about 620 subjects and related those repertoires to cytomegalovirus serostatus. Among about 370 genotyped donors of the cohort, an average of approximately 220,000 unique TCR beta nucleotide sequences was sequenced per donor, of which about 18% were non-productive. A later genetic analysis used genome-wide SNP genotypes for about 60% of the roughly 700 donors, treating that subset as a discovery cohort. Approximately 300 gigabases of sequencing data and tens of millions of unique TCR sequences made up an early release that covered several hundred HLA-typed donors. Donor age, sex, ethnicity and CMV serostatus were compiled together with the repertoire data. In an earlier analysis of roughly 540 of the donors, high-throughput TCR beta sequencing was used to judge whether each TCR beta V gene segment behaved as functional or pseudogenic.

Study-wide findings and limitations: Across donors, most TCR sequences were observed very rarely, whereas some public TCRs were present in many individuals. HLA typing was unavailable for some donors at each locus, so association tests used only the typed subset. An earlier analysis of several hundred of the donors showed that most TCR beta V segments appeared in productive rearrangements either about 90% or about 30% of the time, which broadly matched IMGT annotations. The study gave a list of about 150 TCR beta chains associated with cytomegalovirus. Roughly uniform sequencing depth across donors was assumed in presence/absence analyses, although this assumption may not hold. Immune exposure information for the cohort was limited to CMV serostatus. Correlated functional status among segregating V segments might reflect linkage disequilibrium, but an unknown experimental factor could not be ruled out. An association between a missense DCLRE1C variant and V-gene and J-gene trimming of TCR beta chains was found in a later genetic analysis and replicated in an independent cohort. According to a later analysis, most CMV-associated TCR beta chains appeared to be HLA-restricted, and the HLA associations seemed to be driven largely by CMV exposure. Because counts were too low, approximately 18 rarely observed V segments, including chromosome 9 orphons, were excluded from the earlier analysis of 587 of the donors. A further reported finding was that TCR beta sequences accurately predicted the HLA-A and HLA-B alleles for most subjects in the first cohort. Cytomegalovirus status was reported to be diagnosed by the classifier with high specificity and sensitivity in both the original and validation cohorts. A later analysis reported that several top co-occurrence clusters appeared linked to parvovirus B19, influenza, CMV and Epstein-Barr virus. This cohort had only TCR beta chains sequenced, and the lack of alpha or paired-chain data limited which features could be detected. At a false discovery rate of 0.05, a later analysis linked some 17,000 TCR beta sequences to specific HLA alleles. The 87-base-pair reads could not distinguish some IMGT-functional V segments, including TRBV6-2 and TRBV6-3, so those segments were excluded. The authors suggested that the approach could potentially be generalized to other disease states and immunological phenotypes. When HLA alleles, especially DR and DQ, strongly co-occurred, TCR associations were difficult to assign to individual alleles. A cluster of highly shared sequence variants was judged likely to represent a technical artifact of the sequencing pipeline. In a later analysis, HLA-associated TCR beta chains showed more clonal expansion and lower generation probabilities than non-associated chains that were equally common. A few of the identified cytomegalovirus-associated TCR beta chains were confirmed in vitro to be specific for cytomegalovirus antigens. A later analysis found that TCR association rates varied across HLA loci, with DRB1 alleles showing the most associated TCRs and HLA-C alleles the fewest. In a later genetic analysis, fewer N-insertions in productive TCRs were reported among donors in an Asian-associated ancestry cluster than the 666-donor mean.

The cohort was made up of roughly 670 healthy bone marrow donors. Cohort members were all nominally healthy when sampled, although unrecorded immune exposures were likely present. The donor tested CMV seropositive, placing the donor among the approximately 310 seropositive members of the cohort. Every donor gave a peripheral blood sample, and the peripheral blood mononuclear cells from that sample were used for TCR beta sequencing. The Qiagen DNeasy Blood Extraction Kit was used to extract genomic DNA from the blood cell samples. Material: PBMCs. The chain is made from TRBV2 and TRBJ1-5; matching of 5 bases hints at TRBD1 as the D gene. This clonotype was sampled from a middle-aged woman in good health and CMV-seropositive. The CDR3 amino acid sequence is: CASSEIQKWATVSNQPQHF. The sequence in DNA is TGTGCCAGCAGTGAAATACAGAAATGGGCGACAGTTAGCAATCAGCCCCAGCATTTT.